Presented here are 16 T cell receptor beta chains from one specimen sequenced in a study of Tregs in tolerant kidney transplant recipients. Data came from immunoSEQ multiplex PCR; TCRdb stores just in-frame clones and leaves some out. The repertoire has 65,000 or so clones, around 87% of them found once; the top ten carry more than 3%. Recipients received nonmyeloablative bone marrow transplants from related graft donors, with transient mixed chimerism. This specimen consisted of CD4+ T cells from blood (PBMCs), obtained 6 months after the transplant. The receptors were sampled from a human patient who received a combined kidney and bone marrow transplant. Among the T cells, some may be from the graft donor.

Regarding this clone: Germline is not matched at one junction end, which may reflect a read error. This CDR3 is also generated by other DNA sequences in the sample. The chain employs TRBV11-1 and TRBJ1-6, with 8 bases aligning to TRBD1. Germline CDR1 reads SGHAT; CDR2 reads FQDESV (reference sequence). This CDR3 comprises 14 residues. The CDR3 coding sequence is TGTGCCAGCAGCTCACAGGGGGGAAATTCCCCCCTCCACTTT. Protein sequence: CASSSQGGNSPLHF.

The chain has TRBV9 and TRBJ1-4; perhaps TRBD1 as D (5 bases). V lost 2 bases, J lost 10 bases, and 21 bases lay in between. In germline, CDR1 is SGDLS, CDR2 YYNGEE. This CDR3 contains 16 residues. As DNA, the CDR3 is TGTGCCAGCAGCGTCAACCCGGACCCTCCCGGGGGAAAACTGTTTTTT. It encodes CASSVNPDPPGGKLFF. The variable domain in full, with the rest retrieved from reference TRBV9 and TRBJ1-4, is DSGVTQTPKHLITATGQRVTLRCSPRSGDLSVYWYQQSLDQGLQFLIQYYNGEERAKGNILERFSAQQFPDLHSELNLSSLELGDSALYFCASSVNPDPPGGKLFFGSGTQLSVL.

The rearrangement uses TRBV5-1 and TRBJ2-3; a weak D match, TRBD2 (6 bases). Between the trimmed V and J ends, which lost 2 bases and 2 bases, there was a span of 12 bases. The CDR3 extends over 15 amino acids. Germline V gene lookup returns CDR1 SGHRS and CDR2 YFSETQ. CDR3 sequence (DNA): TGCGCCAGCAGCTTCGGAGGGTTTTCCACAGATACGCAGTATTTT. It is translated as CASSFGGFSTDTQYF.

The chain has TRBV18 and TRBJ1-1, with a tentative D call TRBD1 (5 bases). Deletions cut 6 bases from V and 2 bases from J, with 19 bases between. This CDR3 has 16 residues. Germline V gives CDR1 KGHSH, CDR2 LQKENI. The CDR3 DNA reads as TGTGCCAGCTCTATCTCGCAGGGTAGCTTTAACACTGAAGCTTTCTTT. Protein product: CASSISQGSFNTEAFF.

The table lists this clone with a count of one. CDR3 in DNA: TGTGCCAGCAGCCCCTCGGACAGGGGGCGAGTGAACACTGAAGCTTTCTTT. Amino acid sequence: CASSPSDRGRVNTEAFF. The gene calls are TRBV7-8 and TRBJ1-1, with 11 bases matching TRBD1. With V trimmed by 5 bases and J by 0 bases, 8 bases remained unmatched. Germline lookup yields CDR1 SGHVS and CDR2 FQNEAQ. The CDR3 has 17 residues.

This rearrangement joins TRBV5-6 to TRBJ1-5; D is perhaps TRBD1 (5 bases). The V and J ends lost 4 bases and 7 bases respectively, with 15 bases between them. The CDR3 totals 14 residues. Germline V gene sequence: CDR1 SGHDT, CDR2 YYEEEE. The CDR3 protein is CASSGAGRVQPQHF. Written as DNA, the CDR3 is TGTGCCAGCAGCGGGGCCGGCAGGGTCCAGCCCCAGCATTTT.

The CDR3 region has the DNA TGCGCCAGCAGCCAAGATTGTAGGGAACGGGAGCGCTACGAGCAGTACTTC. This encodes CASSQDCRERERYEQYF. This chain links TRBV4-3 with TRBJ2-7; TRBD2 might be the D (6 bases). Trimming took 0 bases from V and 3 from J, leaving 18 bases between them. This CDR3 is built from 17 residues. From germline, CDR1 is LGHNA and CDR2 YSLEER.

This chain connects TRBV4-3 to TRBJ2-3, with 13 bases fitting TRBD2. This CDR3 region has 19 residues. Trimming at V came to 2 bases and at J to 0 bases, leaving 8 bases not matched to a gene. Germline values: CDR1 LGHNA, CDR2 YSLEER. This CDR3 is CASSQIRLAGGSSTDTQYF. For the CDR3, the DNA is TGCGCCAGCAGCCAAATTCGACTAGCGGGAGGCTCAAGCACAGATACGCAGTATTTT.

This clone was observed a few times. CDR3 sequence (DNA): TGTGCCAGCAGTTGGACTACATACGAGCAGTACTTC. Residues: CASSWTTYEQYF. This sequence joins TRBV28 and TRBJ2-5; a weak D match, TRBD2 (6 bases). The J call may be mistaken, given a closer DNA end match to TRBJ2-7. The CDR3 runs to 12 residues. Germline values: CDR1 MDHEN, CDR2 SYDVKM.

This clone was seen once. The rearrangement joins TRBV5-1 to TRBJ2-1, with 7 bases matching TRBD2. This CDR3 is 14 amino acids long. Germline values: CDR1 SGHRS, CDR2 YFSETQ. The V and J ends lost 4 bases and 5 bases, in that order; junction bases with no gene match: 6. The CDR3: CASSGAGTHNEQFF. DNA for the CDR3: TGCGCCAGCAGCGGAGCGGGAACCCACAATGAGCAGTTCTTC.

V gene TRBV9 combines with J gene TRBJ2-7; D gene uncertain. V lost 1 base and J lost 2, with 13 bases in between. CDR1 SGDLS and CDR2 YYNGEE come from the germline V gene. This CDR3 is built from 15 residues. The CDR3 nucleotides read TGTGCCAGCAGCGTAAGCGCGGAGAGAGCCTACGAGCAGTACTTC. This encodes CASSVSAERAYEQYF.

This chain joins TRBV5-5 and TRBJ2-7; 7 bases agree with TRBD2. Trimming at V came to 4 bases and at J to 2 bases, leaving 9 bases not matched to a gene. Germline CDR1 and CDR2: SGHKS and YYEKEE (reference sequence). This CDR3 has 15 residues. CDR3 in DNA: TGTGCCAGCAGCGGAGATGGCGGGGGTCCCTACGAGCAGTACTTC. Protein product: CASSGDGGGPYEQYF. The whole variable domain, filled in from reference TRBV5-5 and TRBJ2-7, reads DAGVTQSPTHLIKTRGQQVTLRCSPISGHKSVSWYQQVLGQGPQFIFQYYEKEERGRGNFPDRFSARQFPNYSSELNVNALLLGDSALYLCASSGDGGGPYEQYFGPGTRLTVT.

The chain is built from TRBV25-1 and TRBJ2-7, with 9 nucleotides matching TRBD2. Looked up from germline, CDR1 is MGHDK and CDR2 is SYGVNS. Unmatched junction bases numbered 18, after V lost 5 bases and J lost 4 bases. CDR3 length: 18 amino acids. The CDR3 region has the DNA TGTGCCAGCAGTTTCACGGCGGGCGGAGGGACTAGCATGTACGAGCAGTACTTC. This encodes CASSFTAGGGTSMYEQYF.

V usage is TRBV28 and J usage is TRBJ2-3; tentative D call: TRBD2 (5 bases). The CDR3 runs to 15 residues. The germline V gene has CDR1 MDHEN and CDR2 SYDVKM. V was shortened by 2 bases and J by 0 bases, with 9 bases between the two germline ends. DNA for the CDR3: TGTGCCAGCAGTTTACTGACTAAAAGCACAGATACGCAGTATTTT. Translation: CASSLLTKSTDTQYF.

This chain links TRBV7-8 with TRBJ1-4, with TRBD1 identical over 9 bases. The J segment lost 5 bases and the V segment lost 5 bases, leaving 6 bases of the junction unmatched. CDR1 is SGHVS, CDR2 FQNEAQ, per germline. The length of the CDR3 is 15 residues. CDR3 sequence: CASSTRQGDNEKLFF. CDR3 DNA sequence: TGTGCCAGCAGCACGCGACAGGGGGACAATGAAAAACTGTTTTTT.

This chain uses TRBV7-8 with TRBJ1-2; 11 bases fit TRBD1. The CDR3 is made up of 16 amino acids. Trimming at V came to 7 bases and at J to 2 bases, leaving 9 bases not matched to a gene. The germline gives CDR1 SGHVS, CDR2 FQNEAQ. The CDR3 spells CASTRNGDRGNYGYTF. CDR3 sequence (DNA): TGTGCCAGCACGCGAAACGGGGACAGGGGGAACTATGGCTACACCTTC.